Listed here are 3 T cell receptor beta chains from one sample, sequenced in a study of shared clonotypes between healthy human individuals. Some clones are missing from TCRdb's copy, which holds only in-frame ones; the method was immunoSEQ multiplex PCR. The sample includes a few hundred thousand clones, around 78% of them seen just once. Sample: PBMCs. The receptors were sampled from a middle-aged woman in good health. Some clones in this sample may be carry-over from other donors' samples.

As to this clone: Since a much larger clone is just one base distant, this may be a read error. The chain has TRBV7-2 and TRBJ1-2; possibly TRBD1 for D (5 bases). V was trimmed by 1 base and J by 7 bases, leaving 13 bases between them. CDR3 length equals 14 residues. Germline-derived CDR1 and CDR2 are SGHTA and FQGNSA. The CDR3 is CASSLDRSYCGYTF. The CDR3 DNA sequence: TGTGCCAGCAGCTTAGACAGGTCGTACTGTGGCTACACCTTC.

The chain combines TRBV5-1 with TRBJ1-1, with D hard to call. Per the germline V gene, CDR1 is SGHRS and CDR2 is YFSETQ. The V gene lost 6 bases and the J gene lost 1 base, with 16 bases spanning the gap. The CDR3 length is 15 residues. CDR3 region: CASNFRDTTNTEAFF. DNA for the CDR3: TGCGCCAGCAACTTCCGAGACACCACGAACACTGAAGCTTTCTTT.

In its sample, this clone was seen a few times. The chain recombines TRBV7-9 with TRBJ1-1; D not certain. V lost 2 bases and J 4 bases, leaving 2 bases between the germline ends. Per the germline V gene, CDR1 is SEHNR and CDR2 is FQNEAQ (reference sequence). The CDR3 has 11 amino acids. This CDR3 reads CASSLSTEAFF. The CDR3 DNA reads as TGTGCCAGCAGCTTAAGCACTGAAGCTTTCTTT. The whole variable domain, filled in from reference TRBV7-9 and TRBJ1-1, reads DTGVSQNPRHKITKRGQNVTFRCDPISEHNRLYWYRQTLGQGPEFLTYFQNEAQLEKSRLLSDRFSAERPKGSFSTLEIQRTEQGDSAMYLCASSLSTEAFFGQGTRLTVV.